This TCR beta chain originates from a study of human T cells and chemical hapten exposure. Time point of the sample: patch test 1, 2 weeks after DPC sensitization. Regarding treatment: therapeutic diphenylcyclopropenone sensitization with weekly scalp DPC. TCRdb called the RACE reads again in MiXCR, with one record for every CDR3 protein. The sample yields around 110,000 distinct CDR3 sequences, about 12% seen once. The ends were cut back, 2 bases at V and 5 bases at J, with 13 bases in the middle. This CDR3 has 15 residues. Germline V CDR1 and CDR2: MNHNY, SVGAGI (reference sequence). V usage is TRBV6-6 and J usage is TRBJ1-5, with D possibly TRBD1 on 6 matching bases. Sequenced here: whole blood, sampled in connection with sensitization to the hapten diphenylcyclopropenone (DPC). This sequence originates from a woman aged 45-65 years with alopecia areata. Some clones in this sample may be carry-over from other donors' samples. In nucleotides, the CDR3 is TGTGCCAGCAGTTACGATCTCAGGGGAGATCAGCCCCAGCATTTT. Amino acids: CASSYDLRGDQPQHF.